This TCR beta chain stems from a study of T-cell reconstitution after alpha-beta-depleted transplantation in children listed by TCRdb under 2016. Context from the whole study: T-cell immune reconstitution after TCRalphabeta/CD19-depleted allogeneic hematopoietic cell transplantation in children was quantitatively tracked in the study by means of TCR repertoire profiling.

As concerns this clonotype: No cognate antigen has been identified for it. No base qualities exist here, and no much larger clone lies one base off it.

The library was obtained by PCR. TCRdb shows the sequencer as Illumina HiSeq 2500. Molecular barcoding was employed in the preparation of TCR libraries, with unique molecular identifiers being used to normalize TCRbeta repertoire quantification. TCRdb reprocessing: public reads trimmed at Q25 with fastp, clones called with MiXCR, in-frame beta chains kept. Entries are consolidated by CDR3 protein sequence, retaining the most common genes and DNA. Counted in this sample were roughly 300,000 distinct CDR3 sequences; 10% of them appeared once. Jointly, the top ten make up approximately 2.3% of the sample. The clonotype comes from a human donor who donated a stem cell graft to a child with acute lymphoblastic leukemia. The starting material was PBMCs from the stem cell graft donor, obtained from the stem cell graft.

This receptor carries the CDR3 CASSGGLIYGYTF. The base sequence is TGTGCCAGCAGCGGGGGACTGATCTATGGCTACACCTTC. Recombination connected TRBV12-3 or TRBV12-4 to TRBJ1-2, and possibly TRBD1, on 5 matching bases. V and J lose 6 bases and 4 bases, and a span of 12 bases separates them. The CDR3 spans 13 residues, from the cysteine through the phenylalanine. Only the CDR3 DNA is retained, 39 bases long and in frame from the first base.